A single sample gave rise to the 17 T cell receptor beta chains below, sequenced in a study of early T cells in non-severe SARS-CoV-2 infection. Using its own MiXCR run on the 5' RACE reads, TCRdb lists one record per CDR3 protein. The table has roughly 52,000 distinct CDR3 sequences, 6.5% seen once. The sequenced sample was whole blood, obtained at baseline. All receptors come from an adult who was a healthcare worker with PCR-confirmed SARS-CoV-2 infection or an uninfected control (not recorded which).

The sample holds a few counts of this clonotype. The J gene is TRBJ2-7, the V gene TRBV12-3 or TRBV12-4, with 8 bases matching TRBD1. V lost 6 bases to trimming and J lost 1 base; unmatched junction nucleotides: 8. This CDR3 has 15 amino acids. CDR3 nucleotide sequence: TGTGCCAGCAGCTTTGGGACAGGAAAATCCTACGAGCAGTACTTC. Amino acid sequence: CASSFGTGKSYEQYF.

The V and J genes are TRBV6-2 or TRBV6-3 and TRBJ1-4; no clear D. V lost 0 bases and J 5 bases, leaving 4 bases between the germline ends. Looked up from germline, CDR1 is MNHEY and CDR2 is SVGEGT. The CDR3 contains 13 residues. Here the CDR3 DNA reads TGTGCCAGCAGTTACTCCAAGAATGAAAAACTGTTTTTT. Amino acid sequence: CASSYSKNEKLFF.

Ten or more counts support this clonotype. The chain carries TRBV7-2 and TRBJ1-2, with 7 nucleotides matching TRBD1. From germline, CDR1 is SGHTA and CDR2 FQGNSA. This CDR3 has 13 residues. V lost 6 bases and J lost 1; bases outside the gene matches: 2. CDR3 bases: TGTGCCAGCAGTGACAGGGTTAACTATGGCTACACCTTC. It yields the protein CASSDRVNYGYTF.

Concerning this clonotype: A much larger clone differs by one base, so this may be a read error. The rearrangement links TRBV24-1 to TRBJ2-2; TRBD2 agrees at 7 bases. Germline V gene sequence: CDR1 KGHDR, CDR2 SFDVKD. The CDR3 has 16 residues. CDR3 sequence reads: CATSNLRFGGTGELFF. Here the CDR3 DNA reads TGTGCCACCAGTAATTTGCGATTCGGGGGGACCGGGGAGCTGTTTTTT.

The chain carries TRBV2 and TRBJ2-7; D is tentatively TRBD1 or TRBD2 (5 bases each). The CDR3 has 13 amino acids. Germline V lookup: CDR1 SNHLY, CDR2 FYNNEI. The V end was cut by 8 bases, the J end by 3 bases, with 14 bases between. For the CDR3, the DNA is TGTGCCAGCGAGGGTGGGGCAGGCTACGAGCAGTACTTC. Translated: CASEGGAGYEQYF.

The table lists this clonotype with many counts. The rearrangement links TRBV7-3 to TRBJ2-2; D gene uncertain. The CDR3 has 13 residues. From germline, CDR1 is SGHTA and CDR2 FQGTGA. V was pared by 4 bases and J by 2 bases, with 5 bases between. The chain's CDR3 is CASSSINTGELFF. DNA of the CDR3: TGTGCCAGCAGCTCCATAAACACCGGGGAGCTGTTTTTT. Together with reference TRBV7-3 and TRBJ2-2, the CDR3 gives the full variable domain: GAGVSQTPSNKVTEKGKYVELRCDPISGHTALYWYRQSLGQGPEFLIYFQGTGAADDSGLPNDRFFAVRPEGSVSTLKIQRTERGDSAVYLCASSSINTGELFFGEGSRLTVL.

This clonotype was counted at least ten times. The rearrangement joins TRBV20-1 to TRBJ2-7; no reliable D call. The CDR3 is made up of 16 amino acids. Looked up from germline, CDR1 is DFQATT and CDR2 is SNEGSKA (reference sequence). V lost 1 base to trimming and J lost 1 base, with 17 bases between them. CDR3: CSARAIFSGSSYEQYF. Here the CDR3 DNA reads TGCAGTGCTAGAGCCATTTTCTCCGGAAGTTCCTACGAGCAGTACTTC.

To note about this clonotype: Being one base from a much bigger clone, this may be a read error. This CDR3 is missing its conserved last phenylalanine or tryptophan, likely due to a read error. The chain employs TRBV29-1 and TRBJ2-7; TRBD1 is a possible D gene (6 bases). V was pared by 5 bases and J by 1 base, with 15 bases between. Germline values: CDR1 SQVTM, CDR2 ANQGSEA. The CDR3 is 14 amino acids. The CDR3 DNA reads as TGCAGCGTTCGGGTCGAGGGGGTTTCCTACGAGCAGTACCTC. Protein sequence: CSVRVEGVSYEQYL.

This sequence joins TRBV11-3 and TRBJ2-7; the D gene is possibly TRBD2 (6 bases). The V gene's germline CDR1 is SGHNT and CDR2 YENEEA. V was shortened by 8 bases and J by 5 bases, with 19 bases between the two germline ends. This CDR3 spans 14 amino acids. CDR3 DNA sequence: TGTGCCAGCGGAGGGATGGCTGGGGTCCACGAGCAGTACTTC. Its protein product is CASGGMAGVHEQYF.

The rearrangement joins TRBV20-1 to TRBJ1-2, with D maybe TRBD1 (5 bases). There are 12 residues in the CDR3. The germline V and J ends were trimmed by 3 bases and 4 bases, with 9 bases remaining between them. Germline V gives CDR1 DFQATT, CDR2 SNEGSKA (reference sequence). The DNA for the CDR3 is TGCAGTGCTAGGCCGGGGGTCTATGGCTACACCTTC. It translates to CSARPGVYGYTF.

This clonotype was counted ten times or more. This chain connects TRBV11-2 to TRBJ2-3, with 7 bases identical to TRBD1. The germline gives CDR1 SGHAT, CDR2 FQNNGV. The CDR3 has 15 residues. V shed 6 bases and J 3 bases; nucleotides not matched to a gene: 9. This CDR3 is CASSLTGEWTDTQYF. The CDR3 DNA reads TGTGCCAGCAGTCTAACAGGGGAGTGGACAGATACGCAGTATTTT.

In this sample, this clonotype turned up many times. The chain recombines TRBV7-2 with TRBJ2-5, with D perhaps matching TRBD1 (5 bases). Germline-derived CDR1 and CDR2 are SGHTA and FQGNSA. V lost 5 bases and J lost 2, with 18 bases in between. The length of the CDR3 is 16 residues. CDR3 sequence (DNA): TGTGCCAGCAGCCCCCTAGGGGTTGGCCTTCAAGAGACCCAGTACTTC. The encoded protein is CASSPLGVGLQETQYF.

This clonotype was recorded many times. The chain couples TRBV7-9 to TRBJ1-2; D is perhaps TRBD1 (6 bases). Germline V gene sequence: CDR1 SEHNR, CDR2 FQNEAQ (reference sequence). V was shortened by 5 bases and J by 4 bases, with 11 bases between the two germline ends. The CDR3 is made up of 13 amino acids. DNA of the CDR3: TGTGCCAGCAGCCACGGGGGGGCCTATGGCTACACCTTC. It encodes CASSHGGAYGYTF.

This clonotype turned up a few times. CDR3 DNA: TGTGCCAGTAGTATCAGGTTCCCTAGCGGGGGATTAGATACGCAGTATTTT. Its translation: CASSIRFPSGGLDTQYF. The V gene is TRBV19, the J gene TRBJ2-3; 10 nucleotides align to TRBD2. Germline lookup yields CDR1 LNHDA and CDR2 SQIVND (reference sequence). V was pared by 3 bases and J by 5 bases, with 11 bases of the junction left unmatched. This CDR3 has 17 amino acids.

This clonotype was detected many times. The genes are TRBV11-2 and TRBJ2-5, with TRBD2 matching 8 bases. Trimming removed 5 bases from V and 5 bases from J; junction bases left unmatched: 10. This CDR3 region has 15 residues. CDR1 is SGHAT, CDR2 FQNNGV, per germline. CDR3 in DNA: TGTGCCAGCAGCCCCCGGACTAGCCCCTGGGAGACCCAGTACTTC. Its translation is CASSPRTSPWETQYF. The entire variable domain, with the rest obtained from reference TRBV11-2 and TRBJ2-5, is as follows: EAGVAQSPRYKIIEKRQSVAFWCNPISGHATLYWYQQILGQGPKLLIQFQNNGVVDDSQLPKDRFSAERLKGVDSTLKIQPAKLEDSAVYLCASSPRTSPWETQYFGPGTRLLVL.

This clonotype was observed a handful of times. This chain connects TRBV7-2 to TRBJ1-5; no clear D gene. CDR1 and CDR2 from the germline V gene are SGHTA and FQGNSA. There are 15 residues in the CDR3. V lost 3 bases and J 4 bases, leaving 13 bases between the germline ends. This CDR3 is CASSLLPGFNQPQHF. CDR3 nucleotide sequence: TGTGCCAGCAGCTTGCTTCCCGGGTTTAATCAGCCCCAGCATTTT.

This clonotype was seen many times. The V gene is TRBV7-6, the J gene TRBJ2-7, with TRBD1 as a possible D gene (6 bases). Germline values: CDR1 SGHVS, CDR2 FNYEAQ. The V and J ends lost 5 bases and 2 bases respectively, with 13 bases between them. The CDR3 runs to 14 residues. CDR3 sequence reads: CASSNRQVPYEQYF. CDR3 nucleotide sequence: TGTGCCAGCAGCAACCGACAGGTGCCCTACGAGCAGTACTTC.